This TCR beta chain emerged from a study of blood T cell repertoires in COVID-19. Individuals aged roughly 18 to 90 years were recruited from fewer than 30 US areas. Profiled with immunoSEQ multiplex PCR; TCRdb holds only in-frame clones, not every one. The sample lists 240,000 or so clones, over 80% occurring once. The ends lost 2 bases at V and 1 base at J; junction bases unmatched: 10. This CDR3 has 18 residues. The germline V gene encodes CDR1 SGHTA and CDR2 FQGTGA. V gene TRBV7-3 combines with J gene TRBJ2-3; 9 bases line up with TRBD2. The sample comprised PBMCs or T cells enriched from blood (not recorded which). The sequence derives from a middle-aged man who had been exposed to COVID-19. This CDR3 reads CASSLLAGSLGGTDTQYF. DNA of the CDR3: TGTGCCAGCAGCTTACTAGCGGGGTCTTTAGGTGGCACAGATACGCAGTATTTT.